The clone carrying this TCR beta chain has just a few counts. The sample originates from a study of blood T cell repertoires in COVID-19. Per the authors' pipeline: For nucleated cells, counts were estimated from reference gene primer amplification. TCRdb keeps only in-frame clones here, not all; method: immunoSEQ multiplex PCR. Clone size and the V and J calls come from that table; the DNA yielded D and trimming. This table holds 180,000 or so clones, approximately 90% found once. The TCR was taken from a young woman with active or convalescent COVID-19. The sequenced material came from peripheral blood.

CDR3 in DNA: TGTGCCAGCAGTGAAAAGGGGGCACCTTCCTACGAGCAGTACTTC. This codes for CASSEKGAPSYEQYF. V gene TRBV6-1 combines with J gene TRBJ2-7; 7 nucleotides match TRBD1. The CDR3 totals 15 residues. Per the germline V gene, CDR1 is MNHNS and CDR2 is SASEGT. Germline trimming cut 2 bases from V and 1 base from J; bases unmatched to any gene: 5.